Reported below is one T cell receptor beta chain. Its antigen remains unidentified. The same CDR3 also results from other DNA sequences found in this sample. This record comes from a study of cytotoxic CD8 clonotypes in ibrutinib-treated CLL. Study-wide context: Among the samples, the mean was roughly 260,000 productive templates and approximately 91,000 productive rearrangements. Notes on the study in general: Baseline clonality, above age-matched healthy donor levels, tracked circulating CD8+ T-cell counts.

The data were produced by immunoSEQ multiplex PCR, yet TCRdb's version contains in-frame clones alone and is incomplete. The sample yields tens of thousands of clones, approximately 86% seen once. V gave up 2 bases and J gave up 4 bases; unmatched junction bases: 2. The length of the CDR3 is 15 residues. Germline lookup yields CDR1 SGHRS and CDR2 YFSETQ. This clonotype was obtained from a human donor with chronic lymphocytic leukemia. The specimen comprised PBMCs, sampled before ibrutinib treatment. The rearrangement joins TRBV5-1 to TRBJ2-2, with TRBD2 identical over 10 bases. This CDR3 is CASSLRLAGTGELFF. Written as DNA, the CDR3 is TGCGCCAGCAGCTTAAGACTAGCGGGCACCGGGGAGCTGTTTTTT.